This TCR beta chain appears in the sequencing data of a study of blood T cells in healthy people across ages (dated by TCRdb to between 2015 and 2017). Turning to the overall study: In model experiments, template switching captured about one uniquely barcoded TCR beta cDNA molecule for every two T cells. To avoid experimental bias, donors of different ages were spread randomly across the sequencing lanes. The donors were split into four age groups: young (average about 16 years), middle-aged (about 40), aged (more than 60) and long-lived (roughly 80). Using the same blood draw, the study looked at two additional independent replicas of 1 million unique cDNA reads for two donors, one aged 18 to 30 and the other aged 80 or older. Using deep sequencing normalized with unique cDNA molecular identifiers, the study measured how TCR beta repertoire diversity changes with age.

This clonotype was observed a few times. What this receptor recognizes is not known. No much larger clone is present one base from it, and per-base qualities are unavailable. On the study overall, not on this receptor specifically: Compared with the aged group, the long-lived group had more naive CD4+ T cells, fewer expanded clones and increased TCR diversity, a pattern suggesting age selection. Estimates of total diversity based on one million sequenced T cells were regarded as lower bounds and as underestimates. Bulk unsorted PBMC profiling prevented conclusive comparison of naive and antigen-experienced compartments. There was a strong correlation between observed TCR beta diversity and the percentage of naive T cells measured by flow cytometry. Observed TCR beta diversity per million T cells fell roughly linearly with age, and a significant reduction was already apparent by age around 39. The CMV infection status of donors was not known, potentially confounding age-related changes in expanded clonotypes.

From a lookup of the germline V gene, CDR1 and CDR2 are SGHTA and FQGNSA. There are 15 amino acids in the CDR3, from cysteine to phenylalanine inclusive. Only the CDR3 part of the read is kept: 45 bases, read in frame from the first base. Here V drops 6 bases and J drops 4 bases, and the junction holds 4 bases not matched to any gene. The donors were some 36 Caucasian individuals from Russia, aged roughly 6 to 100 years, who were systemically healthy. Approximately 10 milliliters of peripheral blood were collected from each donor into EDTA-treated Vacutainer tubes. Ficoll-Paque density-gradient centrifugation was used to isolate PBMCs, with at least 7 million per sample. Total RNA was extracted from PBMCs with Trizol reagent, with at least 6 micrograms obtained per sample. For every donor, an aliquot of PBMCs went through flow cytometry to measure the percentages of naive CD45RAhigh/CD27high T cells.

The library was obtained by 5' RACE. Instrument used: Illumina HiSeq 2500. A second PCR of roughly 7 to 12 cycles was performed with a sample-barcoded 5' primer and a J-beta primer mix. Each TCR beta cDNA molecule received a unique molecular identifier from a template-switch 5' adaptor carrying 12 random nucleotides. At least 2.5 million CDR3-containing paired-end reads were obtained from each sample. The Mint cDNA synthesis kit, primed by a TRBC-specific oligonucleotide, was used to synthesize first-strand cDNA from all RNA. All cDNA was treated with uracil-DNA glycosylase and then went through a first 18-cycle PCR with the universal primers M1SS and BC2_uni_R. In the paper's pipeline: Each sample was normalized by randomly selecting 1 million high-quality reads, each carrying a distinct molecular identifier. Reads sharing molecular identifiers were discarded rather than binned into consensus sequences. MiTCR, set to a Q25 quality threshold and the strictest error-elimination algorithm, was used for CDR3 identification, clonotype clustering and error correction. A nonparametric unseen species model with Euler transformation was used to estimate lower-bound total TCR beta diversity. TCRdb took the public reads, trimmed them with fastp at Q25, ran MiXCR for clone calling and kept in-frame beta chains. A single entry per CDR3 protein holds the most common genes and DNA from its merged rows. Clone size and V and J calls follow TCRdb, not the original study. Recorded for this sample are approximately 1,000,000 distinct CDR3 sequences; around two fifths of them occurred a single time. The ten largest make up about an eighth of the sample.

The sequenced sample consisted of blood. The chain is assembled from TRBV7-2 and TRBJ2-1; the junction holds 12 bases that match TRBD2. The receptor was isolated from a man aged 18 to 29 in good health. The CDR3 reads as follows: CASSRTSGIYNEQFF. The DNA sequence is given as TGTGCCAGCAGTCGGACTAGCGGGATATACAATGAGCAGTTCTTC. This CDR3, with the reference TRBV7-2 and TRBJ2-1 proteins standing in past its ends, gives the full variable domain GAGVSQSPSNKVTEKGKDVELRCDPISGHTALYWYRQSLGQGLEFLIYFQGNSAPDKSGLPSDRFSAERTGGSVSTLTIQRTQQEDSAVYLCASSRTSGIYNEQFFGPGTRLTVL.